The clone carrying this TCR beta chain was counted once. Its cognate antigen is unknown. Genomic DNA (from each subset) was split evenly across several immunoSEQ plates. This table comes from immunoSEQ multiplex PCR, and its TCRdb copy is limited to in-frame clones, with some not included. This table has about 1.1 million clones, roughly 80% appearing once. This sample is drawn from a study of shared clonotypes between healthy human individuals. Study-wide results and limits: Tissue TCR repertoires likely differ from these blood-only repertoires.

V was clipped by 5 bases and J by 0 bases, with 14 bases between them. The CDR3 has 16 amino acids. CDR1 SEHNR and CDR2 FQNEAQ come from the germline V gene (reference sequence). J is TRBJ2-1 and V is TRBV7-9; D is perhaps TRBD2 (7 bases). Sequenced material: memory CD4+ T cells from PBMCs. Indicated subset: CD45RA-negative fraction. The source is a man younger than 35 in good health. Some clones in this sample may be carry-over from other donors' samples. The CDR3 region has the DNA TGTGCCAGCAGCCCCGGGGGCGGGAGCTCCTACAATGAGCAGTTCTTC. It is translated as CASSPGGGSSYNEQFF.